This T cell receptor (beta chain) was found in a study of vaccination effects on CD4 cells after COVID-19 (dated by TCRdb to between 2021 and 2023). Looking at the study overall: Participants received two doses of either the BNT162b2 or the mRNA-1273 mRNA SARS-CoV-2 vaccine. In a couple of convalescent patients, pre-vaccine samples were collected 16 days and one week ahead of the first dose, 142 and 148 days after COVID-19 diagnosis. SARS-CoV-2 spike-specific CD4+ TCR repertoires from before and after mRNA vaccination were compared in COVID-19 convalescent patients and in infection-naive vaccine recipients. Altogether, nine to ten COVID-19 convalescent patients and several SARS-CoV-2-naive healthy vaccine recipients made up the full study. Cultures from other donors in the study were sequenced with the Oncomine TCR Beta short-read assay on an Illumina iSeq 100.

Libraries came from the immunoSEQ multiplex PCR assay. TCR beta CDR3 sequencing was performed on DNA from the cultured, isolated CD4+ T cells. Per the source publication's procedure: Non-productive TCR sequences were removed and reads were trimmed to the CDR3 region, keeping CDR3s of at least 7 amino acids. Antigen-specific clonotypes were identified using the MANAFEST web app by comparison of expansion in peptide wells against reference cultures. To count as positive, a clone had to show expansion at FDR<0.05 compared with the reference and with all other wells, an odds ratio above 5, and a frequency above 0.1% in two replicate wells. Cross-reactive clonotypes were defined as significantly expanded in SARS-CoV-2 spike wells and in at least one common cold coronavirus spike condition. Levenshtein distance calculated with the stringdist R package was used to assess CDR3 similarity, and unrooted trees were constructed with ape in R 3.6.1. Drawn from immuneACCESS, this table holds only the in-frame rearrangements with V and J called that TCRdb kept. Clones are partly lost; checked studies trace under half to an unresolved V gene and leave the rest unexplained. V and J calls and clone size follow that table, whereas D and trimming were derived from the DNA. The sample data list some 22,000 clones, and around 69% of these were observed just once. The ten top clones hold 16% of the sample.

The paper as a whole reports these results and caveats: In convalescent patients, the post-vaccine spike-reactive repertoire consisted mainly of new vaccine-induced clones, largely distinct from infection-induced clones. Clones induced by infection and clones induced by vaccination both contracted markedly at late timepoints after vaccination, which fits with T cell responses waning over time. The study was limited by a small number of convalescent patients and lacked early post-infection timepoints.

CDR1 MDHEN and CDR2 SYDVKM were looked up in the germline V gene. Compared with germline, V lacks 6 bases and J lacks 5 bases; bases without a gene match: 9. Inclusive of the bounding cysteine and phenylalanine, the CDR3 is 14 residues long. This entry keeps only the CDR3 DNA: 42 bases, framed from base 1. In the ViraFEST assay, PBMC were stimulated with viral peptide pools, and TCR sequencing was then used to find antigen-specific CD4+ T cell clonotypes based on their expansion. After less than 13 days of culture, CD4+ T cells were isolated with the EasySep CD4+ T cell isolation kit. PCR-confirmed SARS-CoV-2 infection had occurred in convalescent patients between March and December 2020, before the Alpha, Beta and Delta variants emerged in the United States. Two million PBMC per well were cultured in IMDM with roughly 5% human AB serum, 9 to 10 IU/ml IL-2 and gentamicin, plus 10 ug/ml peptides. On days 3 and 7, half of the culture medium was replaced with fresh IL-2-containing medium. Unless noted otherwise, every peptide stimulation condition was cultured in triplicate wells. Using Ficoll-Paque Plus gradient centrifugation, PBMC were separated from whole blood and then either used fresh or cryopreserved at -140C. The spike proteins of SARS-CoV-2 and of the common cold coronaviruses HCoV-NL63, HCoV-OC43 and HCoV-229E were spanned by overlapping peptide pools. The QIAamp micro DNA kit was used to extract genomic DNA from the cultured CD4+ T cells.

Points on this clone: The clone's antigen remains unknown. No base-level quality is on record; no much larger clone is a single base apart.

The origin of this receptor is a human donor who had a prior SARS-CoV-2 infection. Sample: CD4+ T cells from PBMCs cultured with SARS-CoV-2 spike peptides, taken before COVID-19 vaccination. What the cell subset or site label conveys for this sample: SARS-CoV-2 spike overlapping peptide pool stimulation. Recombination joined TRBV28 with TRBJ2-5; TRBD2 fits 7 bases in the junction. The DNA sequence is TGTGCCAGCAGGCCCGATGCCGGGAGGGAGACCCAGTACTTC. This encodes CASRPDAGRETQYF.